These 13 T cell receptor beta chains were all obtained from the same sample, sequenced in a study of T cells after yellow fever vaccination. TCRdb independently ran MiXCR on the 5' RACE reads; one entry per CDR3 protein. This sample has 150,000 or so distinct CDR3 sequences, with 6% to 7.5% found just once. The sequences come from CD4+ T cells sorted from PBMCs, collected about 5 days after the first yellow fever vaccination. The receptors stem from a man younger than 35 who received the YFV17D yellow fever vaccine.

The V call is TRBV9, the J call TRBJ2-1; 10 bases match TRBD1. V lost 3 bases to trimming and J lost 8 bases; unmatched junction nucleotides: 11. The CDR3 consists of 16 residues. CDR1 is SGDLS, CDR2 YYNGEE, per germline. The CDR3 here is CASSADGTGVPDEQFF. Written as DNA, the CDR3 is TGTGCCAGCAGCGCCGACGGGACAGGGGTACCAGATGAGCAGTTCTTC.

This chain connects TRBV19 to TRBJ2-7, with a possible D match to TRBD1 (5 bases). Looked up from germline, CDR1 is LNHDA and CDR2 is SQIVND (reference sequence). The ends were cut back, 9 bases at V and 3 bases at J, with 12 bases in the middle. The length of the CDR3 is 12 residues. CDR3 amino acids: CARDTFYYEQYV. In DNA, the CDR3 is TGTGCCAGGGACACATTTTACTACGAGCAGTACGTC.

The chain has TRBV5-1 and TRBJ2-5; 12 bases map to TRBD2. The V gene end was trimmed by 0 bases and the J gene end by 2 bases; junction bases not matched to a gene: 8. Germline V gives CDR1 SGHRS, CDR2 YFSETQ. The CDR3 is 18 residues long. CDR3 nucleotide sequence: TGCGCCAGCAGCTTGGAGGCTAGCGGGGGGGCATCTCAAGAGACCCAGTACTTC. Residues: CASSLEASGGASQETQYF.

The chain has TRBV19 and TRBJ1-6, with 7 bases identical to TRBD1. The CDR3 has 14 amino acids. Per the germline V gene, CDR1 is LNHDA and CDR2 is SQIVND (reference sequence). After removal of 6 bases from V and 10 bases from J, the junction contained 9 bases not matched to a gene. The CDR3 here is CASRDGQARSPLHF. DNA for the CDR3: TGTGCCAGTAGAGACGGACAGGCCCGCTCACCCCTCCACTTT.

Only a few counts were recorded for this clonotype. The V call is TRBV9, the J call TRBJ2-3; unclear D gene. There are 14 residues in the CDR3. Germline V gene lookup returns CDR1 SGDLS and CDR2 YYNGEE. The V end was cut by 2 bases, the J end by 10 bases, with 17 bases between. DNA for the CDR3: TGTGCCAGCAGCGTCGGTCCTTCAACCCCTTCGCAGTATTTT. Its protein is CASSVGPSTPSQYF.

This clonotype was seen a few times. This chain links TRBV9 with TRBJ2-7; D unclear. The V and J ends lost 0 bases and 6 bases respectively, with 13 bases between them. Germline CDR1 is SGDLS and CDR2 is YYNGEE. The CDR3 totals 14 residues. The chain's CDR3 is CASSVEGSRGEQYF. DNA for the CDR3: TGTGCCAGCAGCGTAGAGGGCAGTCGTGGCGAGCAGTACTTC.

There are many counts of this clonotype. The J gene is TRBJ2-2, the V gene TRBV11-2; 7 bases fit TRBD2. This CDR3 region has 16 residues. In germline, CDR1 is SGHAT, CDR2 FQNNGV. After removal of 2 bases from V and 2 bases from J, the junction contained 5 bases not matched to a gene. CDR3 coding DNA: TGTGCCAGCAGCTTATTAGCGGGCCCAAACACCGGGGAGCTGTTTTTT. It specifies CASSLLAGPNTGELFF.

This clonotype was seen a few times. CDR3 sequence reads: CASSDLRPARQPQHF. DNA for the CDR3: TGTGCCAGCAGTGATCTCAGGCCAGCGCGTCAGCCCCAGCATTTT. This rearrangement joins TRBV6-1 to TRBJ1-5, with D uncertain. V was cut by 3 bases and J by 6 bases, with 15 bases left in between. Germline CDR1 is MNHNS and CDR2 is SASEGT. CDR3 size: 15 residues.

Many counts were recorded for this clonotype. The chain employs TRBV6-5 and TRBJ2-7; D perhaps matches TRBD1 (5 bases). The CDR3 is 14 residues long. The V gene lost 2 bases and the J gene lost 4 bases, with 12 bases spanning the gap. Germline V lookup: CDR1 MNHEY, CDR2 SVGAGI. CDR3 protein: CASSYRGGWYEQYV. The CDR3 DNA reads as TGTGCCAGCAGTTACAGGGGCGGCTGGTACGAGCAGTACGTC.

This clonotype was picked up many times. The chain recombines TRBV20-1 with TRBJ1-1; no definite D call. Trimming pared 5 bases from V and 1 base from J, leaving 8 bases between. Looked up from germline, CDR1 is DFQATT and CDR2 is SNEGSKA (reference sequence). The CDR3 runs to 12 residues. The CDR3 loop reads CSAEQPNTEAFF. The CDR3 DNA reads TGCAGTGCTGAGCAGCCGAACACTGAAGCTTTCTTT.

This clonotype was found many times. This chain links TRBV7-6 with TRBJ2-5, with 8 bases identical to TRBD1. The CDR3 loop spans 15 amino acids. The V and J ends lost 1 base and 7 bases, in that order; junction bases with no gene match: 8. Looked up from germline, CDR1 is SGHVS and CDR2 is FNYEAQ. CDR3 residues: CASSLGQFGQGTQYF. DNA of the CDR3: TGTGCCAGCAGCTTAGGACAGTTTGGACAGGGGACCCAGTACTTC. Full variable domain (outside the CDR3, taken from reference TRBV7-6 and TRBJ2-5): GAGVSQSPRYKVTKRGQDVALRCDPISGHVSLYWYRQALGQGPEFLTYFNYEAQQDKSGLPNDRFSAERPEGSISTLTIQRTEQRDSAMYRCASSLGQFGQGTQYFGPGTRLLVL.

This clonotype was detected many times. The chain recombines TRBV7-2 with TRBJ1-2; D perhaps matches TRBD1 (5 bases). V gave up 5 bases and J gave up 8 bases, with 15 bases separating them. CDR1 is SGHTA, CDR2 FQGNSA, per germline. The CDR3 spans 13 residues. The DNA of the CDR3 is TGTGCCAGCAGCCCCCCGGGGGGACGGGGCTACACCTTC. This codes for CASSPPGGRGYTF.

At least ten counts were recorded for this clonotype. J is TRBJ2-2 and V is TRBV11-2; D is possibly TRBD1 (6 bases). Germline V gene sequence: CDR1 SGHAT, CDR2 FQNNGV. V dropped 3 bases and J dropped 6 bases, with 17 bases sitting between them. This CDR3 has 16 residues. DNA of the CDR3: TGTGCCAGCAGCTTCATCGACAGGAGTGGGGCCGGGGAGCTGTTTTTT. This encodes CASSFIDRSGAGELFF. Combining the CDR3 with reference TRBV11-2 and TRBJ2-2 gives the whole variable domain EAGVAQSPRYKIIEKRQSVAFWCNPISGHATLYWYQQILGQGPKLLIQFQNNGVVDDSQLPKDRFSAERLKGVDSTLKIQPAKLEDSAVYLCASSFIDRSGAGELFFGEGSRLTVL.